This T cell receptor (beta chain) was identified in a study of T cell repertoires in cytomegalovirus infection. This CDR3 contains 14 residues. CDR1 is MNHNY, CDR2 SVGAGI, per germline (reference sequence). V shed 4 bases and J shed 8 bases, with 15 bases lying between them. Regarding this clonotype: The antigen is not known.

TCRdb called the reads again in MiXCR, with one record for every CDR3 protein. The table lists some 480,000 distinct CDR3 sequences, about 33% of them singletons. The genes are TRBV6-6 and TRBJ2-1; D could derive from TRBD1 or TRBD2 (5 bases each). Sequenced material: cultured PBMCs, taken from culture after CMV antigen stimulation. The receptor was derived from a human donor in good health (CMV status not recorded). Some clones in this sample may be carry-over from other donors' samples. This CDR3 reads CASSWDEGAYEQFF. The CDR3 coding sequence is TGTGCCAGCAGTTGGGACGAAGGGGCATATGAGCAGTTCTTC.